A single sample gave rise to the 25 T cell receptor beta chains below, sequenced in a study of T cells in Graves' hyperthyroidism and ophthalmopathy. What was amplified from RNA transcripts were TCR beta CDR3 regions. The TCR CDR3 was amplified in a first-round RT-PCR using the HTBI primer set. TCRdb reanalysed the multiplex PCR reads using MiXCR and keeps one entry per CDR3 protein. The sample lists some 650,000 distinct CDR3 sequences, 16% seen once, with approximately 3.5% in the top ten. The sequenced sample was blood. The source of these receptors is a woman in her thirties or forties with Graves' ophthalmopathy.

In nucleotides, the CDR3 is TGTGCCAGCAGTTATAAGCGAAACACTGAAGCTTTCTTT. This sequence encodes CASSYKRNTEAFF. The chain joins TRBV6-5 to TRBJ1-1; no reliable D call. The CDR3 has 13 amino acids. The germline gives CDR1 MNHEY, CDR2 SVGAGI. The V gene lost 3 bases and the J gene lost 2 bases, with 7 bases spanning the gap.

This clonotype showed up just a few times. The chain recombines TRBV7-4 with TRBJ2-7, with 7 nucleotides matching TRBD1. In germline, CDR1 is SGHVT, CDR2 SQSDAQ. The CDR3 loop spans 13 amino acids. The ends lost 8 bases at V and 5 bases at J; junction bases unmatched: 9. The DNA of the CDR3 is TGTGCCAGCCTGGGACAGACTCTCAACGAGCAGTACTTC. Translated, it gives CASLGQTLNEQYF.

This clonotype is medium-sized (0.01 to 0.1%) within its sample. This sequence joins TRBV20-1 and TRBJ2-1; 10 bases align to TRBD1. V gave up 6 bases and J gave up 6 bases; unmatched junction bases: 11. This CDR3 has 15 amino acids. The germline V gene has CDR1 DFQATT and CDR2 SNEGSKA (reference sequence). CDR3 DNA sequence: TGCAGTGCCAACCTTCCGGGACAGGGGACCAATGAGCAGTTCTTC. Encoded protein: CSANLPGQGTNEQFF.

On this clonotype itself: A much more abundant neighbour one base away suggests this may be a read error. V usage is TRBV7-2 and J usage is TRBJ2-2, with D perhaps matching TRBD2 (6 bases). Germline CDR1 SGHTA, CDR2 FQGNSA. The length of the CDR3 is 16 residues. The CDR3 DNA is TGTGCCGGCAGCTTACTGAGCGGGTTGAACACCGGGGAGCTGTTTTTT. It is translated as CAGSLLSGLNTGELFF.

The chain carries TRBV20-1 and TRBJ2-5; the match to TRBD2 covers 10 bases. The ends lost 3 bases at V and 5 bases at J; junction bases unmatched: 6. The CDR3 has 14 residues. Per germline, CDR1 DFQATT and CDR2 SNEGSKA (reference sequence). The CDR3 DNA sequence: TGCAGTGCTAGGGAGACTAGCGGGCGGGAGACCCAGTACTTC. It encodes CSARETSGRETQYF.

The chain uses TRBV2 and TRBJ1-2, with 8 bases fitting TRBD1. There are 16 residues in the CDR3. J was trimmed by 1 base and V by 5 bases; bases with no gene match: 9. Germline V gene sequence: CDR1 SNHLY, CDR2 FYNNEI. CDR3 residues: CASSFPGTGVNYGYTF. CDR3 nucleotide sequence: TGTGCCAGCAGTTTTCCCGGGACAGGAGTTAACTATGGCTACACCTTC.

The chain is built from TRBV27 and TRBJ2-7; D could derive from TRBD1 or TRBD2 (5 bases each). Per germline, CDR1 MNHEY and CDR2 SMNVEV (reference sequence). V was pared by 5 bases and J by 0 bases, with 11 bases between. CDR3 length: 14 amino acids. As DNA, the CDR3 is TGTGCCAGCAGTGCCCCGGGACCCTCCTACGAGCAGTACTTC. It specifies CASSAPGPSYEQYF.

This clonotype was detected many times. The V and J genes are TRBV6-4 and TRBJ2-2; a possible D gene is TRBD1 (5 bases). From germline, CDR1 is MRHNA and CDR2 SNTAGT. This CDR3 is built from 13 residues. V shed 4 bases and J shed 3 bases, with 6 bases lying between them. CDR3 loop: CASSVGDTGELFF. The CDR3 DNA sequence: TGTGCCAGCAGTGTAGGGGACACCGGGGAGCTGTTTTTT.

This clonotype has ten or more counts. The V call is TRBV20-1, the J call TRBJ1-6, with D possibly TRBD1 on 6 matching bases. The CDR3 totals 14 residues. V gave up 5 bases and J gave up 7 bases, with 15 bases separating them. CDR1 DFQATT and CDR2 SNEGSKA come from the germline V gene (reference sequence). CDR3 bases: TGCAGTGCTCCCATAGGGGGTACAAATTCACCCCTCCACTTT. Translation: CSAPIGGTNSPLHF.

This clonotype was recorded many times. V usage is TRBV3-1 and J usage is TRBJ2-3, with D possibly TRBD1 on 6 matching bases. The germline V gene encodes CDR1 LGHDT and CDR2 YNNKEL (reference sequence). V shed 4 bases and J shed 5 bases, with 13 bases lying between them. The CDR3 covers 14 residues. CDR3 in DNA: TGTGCCAGCAGCCGCAGGGGAGAGGTAGATACGCAGTATTTT. It encodes CASSRRGEVDTQYF.

The rearrangement links TRBV3-1 to TRBJ2-7; D unresolved. V was cut by 1 base and J by 3 bases, with 13 bases left in between. The CDR3 runs 15 residues. Germline CDR1 reads LGHDT; CDR2 reads YNNKEL (reference sequence). DNA for the CDR3: TGTGCCAGCAGCCAAGGTTCCGAAACCCTCTACGAGCAGTACTTC. This gives the protein CASSQGSETLYEQYF.

In its sample, this clonotype was seen a few times. The rearrangement uses TRBV30 and TRBJ2-3; tentatively, D is TRBD2 (7 bases). The CDR3 is 17 residues long. Germline lookup yields CDR1 GTSNPN and CDR2 SVGIG (reference sequence). The V gene lost 4 bases and the J gene lost 1 base, with 21 bases spanning the gap. CDR3 DNA sequence: TGTGCCTGGAACCCCCCCCCCAGGGGACTACGCACAGATACGCAGTATTTT. Its translation is CAWNPPPRGLRTDTQYF.

The V call is TRBV7-9, the J call TRBJ1-2; 7 bases align to TRBD1. The CDR3 has 15 amino acids. Germline V gives CDR1 SEHNR, CDR2 FQNEAQ (reference sequence). V was clipped by 5 bases and J by 4 bases; unmatched bases: 10. The CDR3: CASSPSGGSRYGYTF. The CDR3 DNA is TGTGCCAGCAGCCCTTCAGGGGGTTCCCGCTATGGCTACACCTTC.

V and J are TRBV27 and TRBJ2-7; tentatively, D is TRBD1 (5 bases). The ends were cut back, 2 bases at V and 3 bases at J, with 8 bases in the middle. The CDR3 spans 13 residues. From germline, CDR1 is MNHEY and CDR2 SMNVEV (reference sequence). CDR3 sequence (DNA): TGTGCCAGCAGTTTAAGTCAGGGCTACGAGCAGTACTTC. As protein: CASSLSQGYEQYF.

The chain carries TRBV28 and TRBJ1-1, with 8 bases identical to TRBD1. Germline CDR1 and CDR2: MDHEN and SYDVKM. This CDR3 region has 14 residues. The V gene end was trimmed by 5 bases and the J gene end by 6 bases; junction bases not matched to a gene: 8. CDR3 sequence: CASSAGQGGAEAFF. In nucleotides, the CDR3 is TGTGCCAGCAGTGCCGGACAGGGAGGGGCTGAAGCTTTCTTT. Drawing the rest from reference TRBV28 and TRBJ1-1, the complete variable domain is DVKVTQSSRYLVKRTGEKVFLECVQDMDHENMFWYRQDPGLGLRLIYFSYDVKMKEKGDIPEGYSVSREKKERFSLILESASTNQTSMYLCASSAGQGGAEAFFGQGTRLTVV.

The gene calls are TRBV20-1 and TRBJ2-7; tentatively, D is TRBD2 (5 bases). V lost 4 bases to trimming and J lost 1 base, with 14 bases between them. Germline values: CDR1 DFQATT, CDR2 SNEGSKA (reference sequence). The CDR3 consists of 14 residues. DNA for the CDR3: TGCAGTGCTATTGGACTGGCTCTTTCCTACGAGCAGTACTTC. Translation gives CSAIGLALSYEQYF.

This clonotype was counted ten times or more. The CDR3 loop is CASSQHGNEQFF. DNA for the CDR3: TGTGCCAGCAGCCAACACGGGAATGAGCAGTTCTTC. The chain links TRBV3-1 to TRBJ2-1; no definite D call. The CDR3 spans 12 residues. Germline loops: CDR1 LGHDT, CDR2 YNNKEL (reference sequence). With 2 bases removed from V and 7 bases from J, the gap between germline ends came to 6 bases.

This clonotype was counted ten times or more. This chain uses TRBV7-2 with TRBJ1-2; unclear D gene. Per the germline V gene, CDR1 is SGHTA and CDR2 is FQGNSA. Trimming removed 6 bases at V and 6 bases at J, with 17 bases between. The CDR3 sequence is 14 residues long. The CDR3: CASSAPFGRDGYTF. CDR3 sequence (DNA): TGTGCCAGCAGTGCCCCTTTTGGCCGTGATGGCTACACCTTC.

The table lists this clonotype with a few counts. The chain recombines TRBV30 with TRBJ2-1; D may be TRBD1 or TRBD2 (5 bases each). V was pared by 4 bases and J by 6 bases, with 19 bases between. The length of the CDR3 is 15 residues. Germline lookup yields CDR1 GTSNPN and CDR2 SVGIG (reference sequence). CDR3 sequence: CAWKSAGGRFNEQFF. The CDR3 DNA reads as TGTGCCTGGAAGTCAGCTGGGGGAAGGTTCAATGAGCAGTTCTTC.

CDR3 region: CASSPAAGRDGRGAYEQYF. CDR3 DNA: TGTGCCAGCAGCCCAGCAGCCGGTCGAGACGGGAGAGGGGCCTACGAGCAGTACTTC. The V gene is TRBV28, the J gene TRBJ2-7; weak D call: TRBD2 (6 bases). Trimming removed 6 bases at V and 2 bases at J, with 29 bases between. Per the germline V gene, CDR1 is MDHEN and CDR2 is SYDVKM. The CDR3 is made up of 19 amino acids.

This chain connects TRBV6-2 or TRBV6-3 to TRBJ2-1; possibly TRBD2 for D (6 bases). Trimming removed 5 bases from V and 7 bases from J, with 24 bases in between. Looked up from germline, CDR1 is MNHEY and CDR2 is SVGEGT. This CDR3 has 17 amino acids. The CDR3, as DNA: TGTGCCAGCAGTCCTATTAGGGGACGGTGGAGGGTGAATGAGCAGTTCTTC. It yields the protein CASSPIRGRWRVNEQFF.

The rearrangement links TRBV5-1 to TRBJ2-2, with D perhaps TRBD1 (6 bases). With 0 bases removed from V and 4 bases from J, the gap between germline ends came to 10 bases. CDR1 SGHRS and CDR2 YFSETQ come from the germline V gene. The CDR3 has 15 residues. The chain's CDR3 is CASSLAPGATGELFF. In DNA form, the CDR3 reads TGCGCCAGCAGCTTGGCCCCAGGGGCCACCGGGGAGCTGTTTTTT.

The chain uses TRBV10-3 and TRBJ1-2, with 7 bases aligning to TRBD1. The CDR3 spans 15 residues. V dropped 6 bases and J dropped 8; count of bases not matched to a gene: 15. Germline CDR1 reads ENHRY; CDR2 reads SYGVKD. For the CDR3, the DNA is TGTGCCATCAGGCAGACAGGGAAGGGAGTAGGGGGCTACACCTTC. It is translated as CAIRQTGKGVGGYTF.

This clonotype was detected ten times or more. The chain carries TRBV20-1 and TRBJ2-5; D ambiguous. The CDR3 runs to 15 residues. Per the germline V gene, CDR1 is DFQATT and CDR2 is SNEGSKA (reference sequence). Trimming pared 1 base from V and 4 bases from J, leaving 16 bases between. CDR3 region: CSARGMKTVLETQYF. The CDR3 DNA follows: TGCAGTGCTAGAGGGATGAAGACGGTATTAGAGACCCAGTACTTC.

CDR3 in amino acids: CASSLAITGPSVNEQFF. Written as DNA, the CDR3 is TGTGCCAGCAGCTTGGCGATAACCGGGCCGAGCGTCAATGAGCAGTTCTTC. The rearrangement links TRBV5-4 to TRBJ2-1; D is unresolved. CDR1 and CDR2 (germline): SGHNT, YYREEE (reference sequence). With 0 bases removed from V and 6 bases from J, the gap between germline ends came to 19 bases. The CDR3 is 17 residues long.